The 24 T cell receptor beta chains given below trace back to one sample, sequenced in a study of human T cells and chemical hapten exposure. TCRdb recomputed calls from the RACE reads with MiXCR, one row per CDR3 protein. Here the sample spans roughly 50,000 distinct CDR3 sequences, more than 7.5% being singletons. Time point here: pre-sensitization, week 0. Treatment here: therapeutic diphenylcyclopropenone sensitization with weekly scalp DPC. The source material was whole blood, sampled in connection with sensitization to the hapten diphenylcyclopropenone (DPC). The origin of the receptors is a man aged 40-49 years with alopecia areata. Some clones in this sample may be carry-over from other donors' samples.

CDR3 in amino acids: CASSPPGGTDTQYF. The CDR3 region has the DNA TGTGCCAGCAGTCCTCCTGGGGGGACAGATACGCAGTATTTT. The chain links TRBV28 to TRBJ2-3; D is perhaps TRBD2 (6 bases). CDR3 length equals 14 residues. The germline gives CDR1 MDHEN, CDR2 SYDVKM. Trimming cost V 5 bases and J 3 bases, with 12 bases left between them.

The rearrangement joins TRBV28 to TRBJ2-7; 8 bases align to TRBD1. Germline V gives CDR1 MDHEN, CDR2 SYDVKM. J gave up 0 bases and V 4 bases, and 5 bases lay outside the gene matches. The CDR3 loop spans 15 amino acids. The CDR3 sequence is CASSWTGFNSYEQYF. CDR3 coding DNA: TGTGCCAGCAGTTGGACAGGGTTCAACTCCTACGAGCAGTACTTC.

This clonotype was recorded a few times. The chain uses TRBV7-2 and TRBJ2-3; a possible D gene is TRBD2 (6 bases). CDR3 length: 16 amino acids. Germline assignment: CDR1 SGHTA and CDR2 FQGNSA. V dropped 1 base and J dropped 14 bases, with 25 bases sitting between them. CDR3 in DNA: TGTGCCAGCAGCTTAGAGGCCCGGGGAGGCAACCGTCGTTCGTATTTT. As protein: CASSLEARGGNRRSYF.

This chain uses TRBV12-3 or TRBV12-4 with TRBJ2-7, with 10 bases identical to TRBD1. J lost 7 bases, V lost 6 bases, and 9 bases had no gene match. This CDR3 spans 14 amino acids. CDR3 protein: CASSSGQGRGEQYF. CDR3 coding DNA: TGTGCCAGCAGCTCGGGACAGGGGCGGGGGGAGCAGTACTTC.

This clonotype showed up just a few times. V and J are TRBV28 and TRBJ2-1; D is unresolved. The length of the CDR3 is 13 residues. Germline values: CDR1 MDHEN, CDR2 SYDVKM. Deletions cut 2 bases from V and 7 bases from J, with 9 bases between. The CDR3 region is CASSLRVWNEQFF. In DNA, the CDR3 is TGTGCCAGCAGTTTAAGGGTGTGGAATGAGCAGTTCTTC.

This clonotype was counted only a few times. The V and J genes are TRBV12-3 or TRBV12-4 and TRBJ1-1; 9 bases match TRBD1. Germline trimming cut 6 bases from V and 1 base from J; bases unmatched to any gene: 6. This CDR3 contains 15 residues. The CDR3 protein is CASRWTGAANTEAFF. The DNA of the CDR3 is TGTGCCAGCAGATGGACAGGGGCCGCGAACACTGAAGCTTTCTTT.

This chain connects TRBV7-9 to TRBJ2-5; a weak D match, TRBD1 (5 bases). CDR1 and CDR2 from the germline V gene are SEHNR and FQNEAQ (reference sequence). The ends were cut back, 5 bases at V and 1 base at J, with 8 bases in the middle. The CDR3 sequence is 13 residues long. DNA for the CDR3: TGTGCCAGCAGCCCGACAGTCCAAGAGACCCAGTACTTC. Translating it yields CASSPTVQETQYF. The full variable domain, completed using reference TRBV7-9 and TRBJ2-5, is DTGVSQNPRHKITKRGQNVTFRCDPISEHNRLYWYRQTLGQGPEFLTYFQNEAQLEKSRLLSDRFSAERPKGSFSTLEIQRTEQGDSAMYLCASSPTVQETQYFGPGTRLLVL.

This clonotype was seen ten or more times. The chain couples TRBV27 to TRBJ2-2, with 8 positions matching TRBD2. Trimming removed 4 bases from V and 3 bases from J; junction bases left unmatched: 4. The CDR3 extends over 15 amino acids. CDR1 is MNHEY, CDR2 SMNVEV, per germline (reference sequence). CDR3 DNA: TGTGCCAGCAGTTCCGGGACTAGTTACACCGGGGAGCTGTTTTTT. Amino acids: CASSSGTSYTGELFF.

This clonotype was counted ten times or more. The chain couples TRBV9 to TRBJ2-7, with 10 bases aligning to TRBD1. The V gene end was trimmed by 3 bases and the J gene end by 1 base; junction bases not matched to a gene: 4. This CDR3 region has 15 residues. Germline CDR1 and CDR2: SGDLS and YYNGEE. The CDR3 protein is CASSGWGQGSYEQYF. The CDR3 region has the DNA TGTGCCAGCAGCGGTTGGGGACAGGGGTCCTACGAGCAGTACTTC.

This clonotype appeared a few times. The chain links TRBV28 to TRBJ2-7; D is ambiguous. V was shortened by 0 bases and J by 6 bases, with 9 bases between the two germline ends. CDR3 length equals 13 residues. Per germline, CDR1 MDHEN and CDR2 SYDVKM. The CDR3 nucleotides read TGTGCCAGCAGTTTATGGCCCATTGGCGAGCAGTACTTC. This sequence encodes CASSLWPIGEQYF. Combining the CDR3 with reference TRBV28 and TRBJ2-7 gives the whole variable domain DVKVTQSSRYLVKRTGEKVFLECVQDMDHENMFWYRQDPGLGLRLIYFSYDVKMKEKGDIPEGYSVSREKKERFSLILESASTNQTSMYLCASSLWPIGEQYFGPGTRLTVT.

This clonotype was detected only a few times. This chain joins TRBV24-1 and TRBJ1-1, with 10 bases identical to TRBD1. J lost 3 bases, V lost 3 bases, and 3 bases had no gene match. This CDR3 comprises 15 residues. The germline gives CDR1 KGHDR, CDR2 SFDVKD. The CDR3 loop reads CATSDGGTGDTEAFF. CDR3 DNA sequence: TGTGCCACCAGTGATGGCGGGACAGGGGACACTGAAGCTTTCTTT.

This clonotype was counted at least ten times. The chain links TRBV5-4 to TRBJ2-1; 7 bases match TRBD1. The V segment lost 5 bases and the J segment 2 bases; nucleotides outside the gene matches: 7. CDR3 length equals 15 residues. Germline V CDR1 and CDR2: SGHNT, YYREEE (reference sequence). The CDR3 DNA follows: TGTGCCAGCAGGGGAGACAGGGCGCCCTACAATGAGCAGTTCTTC. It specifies CASRGDRAPYNEQFF.

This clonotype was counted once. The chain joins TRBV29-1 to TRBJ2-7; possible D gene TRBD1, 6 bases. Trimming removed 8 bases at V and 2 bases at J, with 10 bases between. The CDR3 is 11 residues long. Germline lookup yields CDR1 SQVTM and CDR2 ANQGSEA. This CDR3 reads CSHRDTYEQYF. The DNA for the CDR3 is TGCAGCCACAGGGACACCTACGAGCAGTACTTC.

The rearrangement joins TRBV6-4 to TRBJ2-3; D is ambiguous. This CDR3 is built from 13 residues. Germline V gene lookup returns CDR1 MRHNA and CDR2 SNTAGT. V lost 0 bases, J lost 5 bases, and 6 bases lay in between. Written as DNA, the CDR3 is TGTGCCAGCAGTGACTCTTTCGGAGATACGCAGTATTTT. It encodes CASSDSFGDTQYF.

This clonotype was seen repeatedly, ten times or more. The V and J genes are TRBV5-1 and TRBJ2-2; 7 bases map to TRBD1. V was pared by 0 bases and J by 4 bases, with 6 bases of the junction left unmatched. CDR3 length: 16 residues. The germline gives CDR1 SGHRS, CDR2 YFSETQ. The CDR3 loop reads CASSLEQGSSTGELFF. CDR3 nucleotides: TGCGCCAGCAGCTTGGAACAGGGGTCTTCCACCGGGGAGCTGTTTTTT.

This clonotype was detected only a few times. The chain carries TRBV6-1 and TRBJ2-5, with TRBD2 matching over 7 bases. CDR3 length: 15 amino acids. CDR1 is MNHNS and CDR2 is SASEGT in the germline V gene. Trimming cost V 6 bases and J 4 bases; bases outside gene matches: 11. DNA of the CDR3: TGTGCCAGCAGCCTAGCGGAAGGGCCTCCAGAGACCCAGTACTTC. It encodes CASSLAEGPPETQYF.

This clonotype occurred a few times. The CDR3 here is CASSFPDQPQHF. In nucleotides, the CDR3 is TGTGCCAGCAGTTTTCCAGATCAGCCCCAGCATTTT. This sequence joins TRBV28 and TRBJ1-5; D is unclear. The ends were cut back, 3 bases at V and 5 bases at J, with 5 bases in the middle. CDR3 length: 12 amino acids. Germline CDR1 is MDHEN and CDR2 is SYDVKM. Full variable domain (missing parts from reference TRBV28 and TRBJ1-5): DVKVTQSSRYLVKRTGEKVFLECVQDMDHENMFWYRQDPGLGLRLIYFSYDVKMKEKGDIPEGYSVSREKKERFSLILESASTNQTSMYLCASSFPDQPQHFGDGTRLSIL.

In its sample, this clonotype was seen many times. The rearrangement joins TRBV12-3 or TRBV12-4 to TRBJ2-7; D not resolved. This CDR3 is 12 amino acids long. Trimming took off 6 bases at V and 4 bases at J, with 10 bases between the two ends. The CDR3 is CASSSDVYEQYF. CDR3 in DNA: TGTGCCAGCAGCTCCGACGTATACGAGCAGTACTTC.

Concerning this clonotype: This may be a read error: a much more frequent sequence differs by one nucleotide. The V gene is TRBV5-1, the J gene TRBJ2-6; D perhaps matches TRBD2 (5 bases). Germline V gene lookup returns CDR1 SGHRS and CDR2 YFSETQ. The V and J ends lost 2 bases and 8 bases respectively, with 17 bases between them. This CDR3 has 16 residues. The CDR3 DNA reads TGCGCCAGCAGCTTAAGGACGATTTTCGGGACCAACGTCCTGACTTTC. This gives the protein CASSLRTIFGTNVLTF.

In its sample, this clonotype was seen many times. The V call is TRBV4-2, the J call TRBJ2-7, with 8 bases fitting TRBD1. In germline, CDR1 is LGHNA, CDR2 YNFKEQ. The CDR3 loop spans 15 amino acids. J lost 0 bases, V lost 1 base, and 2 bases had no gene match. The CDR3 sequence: CASSQGQGSSYEQYF. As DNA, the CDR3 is TGTGCCAGCAGCCAAGGACAGGGGAGCTCCTACGAGCAGTACTTC.

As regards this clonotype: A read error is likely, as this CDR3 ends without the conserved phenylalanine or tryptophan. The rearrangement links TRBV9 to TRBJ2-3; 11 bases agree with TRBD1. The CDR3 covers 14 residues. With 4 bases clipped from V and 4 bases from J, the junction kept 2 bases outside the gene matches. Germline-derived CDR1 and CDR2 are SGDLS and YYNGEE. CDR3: CASSPGQGADTQYS. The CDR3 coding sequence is TGTGCCAGCAGCCCGGGACAGGGGGCAGATACGCAGTATTCT.

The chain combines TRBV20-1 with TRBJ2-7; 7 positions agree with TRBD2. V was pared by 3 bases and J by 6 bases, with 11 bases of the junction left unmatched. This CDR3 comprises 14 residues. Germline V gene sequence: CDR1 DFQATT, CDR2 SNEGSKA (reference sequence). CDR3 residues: CSARRGRPRGEQYF. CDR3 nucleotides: TGCAGTGCTAGGCGGGGGAGGCCAAGGGGCGAGCAGTACTTC.

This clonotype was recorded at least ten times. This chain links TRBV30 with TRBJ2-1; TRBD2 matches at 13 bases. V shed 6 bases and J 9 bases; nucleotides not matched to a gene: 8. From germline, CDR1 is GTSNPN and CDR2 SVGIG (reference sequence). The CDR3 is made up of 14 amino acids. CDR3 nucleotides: TGTGCCTGCCCAGGACTAGCGGGAGTAGTTGAGCAGTTCTTC. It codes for CACPGLAGVVEQFF.

The CDR3 region has the DNA TGCGCCAGCAGGGACTTGCAAGATACGCAGTATTTT. It is translated as CASRDLQDTQYF. The V and J genes are TRBV10-2 and TRBJ2-3, with D maybe TRBD2 (5 bases). V was trimmed by 6 bases and J by 5 bases, leaving 9 bases between them. CDR1 is WSHSY, CDR2 SAAADI, per germline. The CDR3 is made up of 12 amino acids.